A selection of T cell receptor beta chains follows, all from one sample in a study of T-cell memory formation after mild COVID-19. One entry per CDR3 protein results from TCRdb running MiXCR on the 5' RACE reads. The repertoire holds roughly 400,000 distinct CDR3 sequences, with approximately 24% as singletons. The sequenced sample was PBMCs or a T cell subset sorted from them (not recorded which). These TCRs come from an adult woman who had mild COVID-19 (a few samples of this study predate the infection). Cell type and time point are not known. CDR3s include the opening cysteine and the closing phenylalanine or tryptophan. The D gene is left open where the match is weak. Rows give clone size only sometimes, using once, few, many, or a class for an expanded clone.

v_gene: TRBV9
d_gene: .
abundance: few
j_gene: TRBJ1-1
CDR3aa: CASSVGTNTEAFF
CDR3nt: TGTGCCAGCAGCGTTGGGACGAACACTGAAGCTTTCTTT

v_gene: TRBV25-1
d_gene: .
abundance: few
j_gene: TRBJ2-7
CDR3aa: CASSEVFHAGEQYF
CDR3nt: TGTGCCAGCAGTGAAGTATTCCACGCAGGTGAGCAGTACTTC

v_gene: TRBV7-2
d_gene: .
abundance: .
j_gene: TRBJ1-2
CDR3aa: CASSHGGFDGYTF
CDR3nt: TGTGCCAGCAGCCACGGGGGGTTCGATGGCTACACCTTC

v_gene: TRBV30
d_gene: .
abundance: .
j_gene: TRBJ2-7
CDR3aa: CAWSVGTWTYEQYF
CDR3nt: TGTGCCTGGAGTGTGGGGACGTGGACCTACGAGCAGTACTTC

v_gene: TRBV6-6
d_gene: TRBD2
abundance: few
j_gene: TRBJ2-2
CDR3aa: CASGTRTSRNTGELFF
CDR3nt: TGTGCCAGCGGAACTCGGACTAGTAGGAACACCGGGGAGCTGTTTTTT

v_gene: TRBV5-4
d_gene: .
abundance: .
j_gene: TRBJ1-5
CDR3aa: CASSLGEGQPQHF
CDR3nt: TGTGCCAGCAGCTTGGGGGAGGGTCAGCCCCAGCATTTT

v_gene: TRBV27
d_gene: TRBD2
abundance: few
j_gene: TRBJ2-3
CDR3aa: CASSLVAGGPDTQYF
CDR3nt: TGTGCCAGCAGTTTAGTAGCGGGAGGGCCAGATACGCAGTATTTT

v_gene: TRBV5-1
d_gene: .
abundance: few
j_gene: TRBJ1-1
CDR3aa: CASSLMGWFAEAFF
CDR3nt: TGCGCCAGCAGCTTGATGGGGTGGTTTGCTGAAGCTTTCTTT

v_gene: TRBV10-3
d_gene: TRBD2
abundance: .
j_gene: TRBJ2-3
CDR3aa: CAISEERGYTDTQYF
CDR3nt: TGTGCCATCAGTGAGGAGCGGGGGTACACAGATACGCAGTATTTT

v_gene: TRBV3-1
d_gene: .
abundance: few
j_gene: TRBJ2-1
CDR3aa: CASSQDTRAKFF
CDR3nt: TGTGCCAGCAGCCAAGATACCCGGGCCAAGTTCTTC

v_gene: TRBV24-1
d_gene: .
abundance: many
j_gene: TRBJ2-1
CDR3aa: CATSDPALGSYNEQFF
CDR3nt: TGTGCCACCAGTGACCCAGCCCTCGGCTCCTACAATGAGCAGTTCTTC

v_gene: TRBV27
d_gene: .
abundance: .
j_gene: TRBJ2-7
CDR3aa: CASSFSSSFSYEQYF
CDR3nt: TGTGCCAGCAGTTTCTCCTCCTCCTTCTCCTACGAGCAGTACTTC